A single sample gave rise to the 11 T cell receptor beta chains below, sequenced in a study of blood T cells in healthy people across ages (dated by TCRdb to about 2015). Library preparation employed 5' RACE. These reads were obtained on an Illumina HiSeq 2500. A second about 7 to 12 cycle PCR used a sample-barcoded 5' primer and a J-beta primer mix. Using fastp at Q25 and MiXCR, TCRdb reprocessed the public reads and kept productive beta chains. Entries that share a CDR3 protein sequence are merged under the most common genes and DNA. For this sample there are about 1.7 million distinct CDR3 sequences; over 25% appear just once. The ten largest clones add up to 7.7% of the sample. Sequenced input: blood. These receptor sequences come from a woman aged 30 to 39 in good health.

The rearrangement links TRBV10-3 to TRBJ2-2; TRBD1 matches at 7 bases. J lost 4 bases, V lost 11 bases, and 7 bases had no gene match. Germline CDR1 ENHRY, CDR2 SYGVKD. The CDR3 runs 13 residues. CDR3 sequence reads: CAVGQIITGELFF. CDR3 sequence (DNA): TGTGCCGTGGGACAGATTATCACCGGGGAGCTGTTTTTT.

The rearrangement joins TRBV5-1 to TRBJ2-5; 9 bases fit TRBD2. Germline V gene sequence: CDR1 SGHRS, CDR2 YFSETQ. The J segment lost 11 bases and the V segment lost 9 bases, leaving 14 bases of the junction unmatched. This CDR3 is built from 13 residues. The CDR3 coding sequence is TGCGCCACCGCTAGCGGGAACGGGTATGAGCAGTACTTC. The encoded protein is CATASGNGYEQYF.

This clonotype was counted at least ten times. The chain carries TRBV2 and TRBJ2-7, with TRBD1 matching over 8 bases. Losses at the gene ends were 7 bases for V and 0 bases for J; bases not matched to a gene: 5. CDR1 is SNHLY and CDR2 is FYNNEI in the germline V gene. The CDR3 totals 14 residues. Written as DNA, the CDR3 is TGTGCCAGCACCCGACAGGGGAGCTCCTACGAGCAGTACTTC. Residues: CASTRQGSSYEQYF.

The DNA for the CDR3 is TGCAGTGCTAGAGATTTGGGACGGGGAATGAACACTGAAGCTTTCTTT. Protein: CSARDLGRGMNTEAFF. J is TRBJ1-1 and V is TRBV20-1, with D maybe TRBD1 (5 bases). Germline V lookup: CDR1 DFQATT, CDR2 SNEGSKA (reference sequence). V dropped 0 bases and J dropped 0 bases, with 14 bases sitting between them. The CDR3 runs to 16 residues.

This clonotype has at least ten counts. V and J are TRBV12-3 or TRBV12-4 and TRBJ1-2, with D possibly matching TRBD1 (6 bases). The CDR3 is made up of 12 amino acids. Trimming shortened V by 2 bases and J by 7 bases, and 8 bases separated the two germline ends. The CDR3 nucleotides are TGTGCCAGCAGTTTAAGGGGGTCTGGCTACACCTTC. Its translation: CASSLRGSGYTF.

The rearrangement uses TRBV7-2 and TRBJ2-1; 7 nucleotides line up with TRBD2. Per the germline V gene, CDR1 is SGHTA and CDR2 is FQGNSA. J was trimmed by 7 bases and V by 6 bases; bases with no gene match: 12. CDR3 length equals 15 residues. The CDR3 coding sequence is TGTGCCAGCAGTCCCGGGCGGCGGGAGAAGAATGAGCAGTTCTTC. Protein sequence: CASSPGRREKNEQFF.

This chain links TRBV7-2 with TRBJ2-3, with 9 bases that match TRBD2. Trimming removed 4 bases from V and 6 bases from J; junction bases left unmatched: 17. The CDR3 covers 18 residues. CDR1 is SGHTA and CDR2 is FQGNSA in the germline V gene. CDR3 sequence (DNA): TGTGCCAGCAGCTCCCCAGCGGGAGGTTATTCCCGGAGGGATACGCAGTATTTT. This codes for CASSSPAGGYSRRDTQYF.

This sequence joins TRBV28 and TRBJ1-6; the match to TRBD1 covers 10 bases. The CDR3 sequence is 14 residues long. In germline, CDR1 is MDHEN, CDR2 SYDVKM. Trimming at V came to 3 bases and at J to 10 bases, leaving 3 bases not matched to a gene. The DNA of the CDR3 is TGTGCCAGCAGTTTCTGGACAGGGGGATCACCCCTCCACTTT. Amino acids: CASSFWTGGSPLHF.

Only a few counts were recorded for this clonotype. The chain recombines TRBV12-3 or TRBV12-4 with TRBJ1-6; tentatively, D is TRBD1 (5 bases). The V end was cut by 2 bases, the J end by 12 bases, with 11 bases between. This CDR3 has 13 residues. This CDR3 is CASSLLTRGPLHF. The CDR3 DNA reads TGTGCCAGCAGTTTATTGACGAGGGGACCCCTCCACTTT.

In its sample, this clonotype was seen a few times. V usage is TRBV12-3 or TRBV12-4 and J usage is TRBJ2-7; the D gene is possibly TRBD1 (6 bases). V lost 5 bases to trimming and J lost 3 bases, with 14 bases between them. The CDR3 runs 14 residues. DNA for the CDR3: TGTGCCAGCAGTCCCGGCAGGGGTAACTACGAGCAGTACTTC. It translates to CASSPGRGNYEQYF.

The chain joins TRBV9 to TRBJ2-6, with TRBD2 matching over 9 bases. Germline-derived CDR1 and CDR2 are SGDLS and YYNGEE. The CDR3 spans 18 residues. With 4 bases clipped from V and 6 bases from J, the junction kept 14 bases outside the gene matches. The CDR3 loop reads CASSPRTSAAPMANVLTF. As DNA, the CDR3 is TGTGCCAGCAGCCCCCGGACTAGCGCCGCGCCTATGGCCAACGTCCTGACTTTC. The full variable domain, rest sourced from reference TRBV9 and TRBJ2-6, is DSGVTQTPKHLITATGQRVTLRCSPRSGDLSVYWYQQSLDQGLQFLIQYYNGEERAKGNILERFSAQQFPDLHSELNLSSLELGDSALYFCASSPRTSAAPMANVLTFGAGSRLTVL.